Below are 8 T cell receptor beta chains sequenced from a single sample in a study of blood T cell repertoires in COVID-19. Data came from immunoSEQ multiplex PCR; TCRdb stores just in-frame clones and leaves some out. The data show 90,000 to 100,000 clones, with 82% seen just once and under 13% held by the top ten. The sequencing input was peripheral blood. The origin of the receptors is a man between 65 and 85 years old with active or convalescent COVID-19.

The chain employs TRBV7-9 and TRBJ1-4; 7 bases match TRBD1. The CDR3 has 15 amino acids. The V and J ends lost 3 bases and 1 base, in that order; junction bases with no gene match: 2. CDR1 and CDR2 (germline): SEHNR, FQNEAQ (reference sequence). This chain's CDR3 is CASSFQGVTNEKLFF. DNA for the CDR3: TGTGCCAGCAGCTTTCAGGGGGTAACTAATGAAAAACTGTTTTTT.

This clone was found a few times. The V call is TRBV29-1, the J call TRBJ1-5; 8 bases line up with TRBD1. Germline V CDR1 and CDR2: SQVTM, ANQGSEA. The length of the CDR3 is 13 residues. The CDR3 region is CSGAGGVGQPQHF. The CDR3 DNA follows: TGCAGTGGGGCAGGGGGCGTAGGTCAGCCCCAGCATTTT.

This clone was found a few times. The chain links TRBV4-3 to TRBJ2-2; 15 bases match TRBD2. CDR1 LGHNA and CDR2 YSLEER come from the germline V gene. V shed 6 bases and J 3 bases; nucleotides not matched to a gene: 2. The CDR3 is 16 residues long. CDR3 amino acids: CASRGLAGGHTGELFF. The CDR3 DNA is TGCGCCAGCAGGGGACTAGCGGGGGGACACACCGGGGAGCTGTTTTTT.

This sequence joins TRBV2 and TRBJ1-6; TRBD1 agrees at 10 bases. After removal of 6 bases from V and 10 bases from J, the junction contained 18 bases not matched to a gene. Germline V gene data show CDR1 as SNHLY and CDR2 as FYNNEI. The CDR3 length is 18 residues. The CDR3 loop is CASRALTMNRDRGSPLHF. In DNA, the CDR3 is TGTGCCAGCAGGGCCCTCACCATGAATCGGGACAGGGGCTCACCCCTCCACTTT. Drawing the rest from reference TRBV2 and TRBJ1-6, the complete variable domain is EPEVTQTPSHQVTQMGQEVILRCVPISNHLYFYWYRQILGQKVEFLVSFYNNEISEKSEIFDDQFSVERPDGSNFTLKIRSTKLEDSAMYFCASRALTMNRDRGSPLHFGNGTRLTVT.

The genes are TRBV6-5 and TRBJ2-7, with 7 positions matching TRBD2. Per the germline V gene, CDR1 is MNHEY and CDR2 is SVGAGI. This CDR3 contains 14 residues. After removal of 6 bases from V and 5 bases from J, the junction contained 10 bases not matched to a gene. The CDR3 nucleotides are TGTGCCAGCAGATCCGGACTAGGGTATCACGAGCAGTACTTC. Amino acid sequence: CASRSGLGYHEQYF.

Comments on this clone: Distinct nucleotide sequences in the sample also encode this CDR3. This rearrangement joins TRBV29-1 to TRBJ2-1, with a weak D call TRBD2 (7 bases). CDR3 length: 12 residues. Germline CDR1 SQVTM, CDR2 ANQGSEA. Trimming removed 3 bases at V and 6 bases at J, with 9 bases between. CDR3: CSVDGGANEQFF. The CDR3 DNA follows: TGCAGCGTTGATGGGGGGGCCAATGAGCAGTTCTTC.

V is TRBV4-2 and J is TRBJ2-2, with TRBD1 matching over 9 bases. V shed 7 bases and J 6 bases; nucleotides not matched to a gene: 9. The CDR3 contains 15 residues. Germline CDR1 reads LGHNA; CDR2 reads YNFKEQ. CDR3 DNA: TGTGCCAGCATGAGGACAGGGGTTTCGGCCGGGGAGCTGTTTTTT. This sequence encodes CASMRTGVSAGELFF.

The gene calls are TRBV5-6 and TRBJ1-2; D possibly corresponds to TRBD1 (5 bases). CDR1 and CDR2 (germline): SGHDT, YYEEEE. V shed 6 bases and J shed 4 bases, with 13 bases lying between them. This CDR3 is built from 13 residues. The CDR3: CASTTRGSYGYTF. In DNA form, the CDR3 reads TGTGCCAGCACTACCCGGGGGAGCTATGGCTACACCTTC.